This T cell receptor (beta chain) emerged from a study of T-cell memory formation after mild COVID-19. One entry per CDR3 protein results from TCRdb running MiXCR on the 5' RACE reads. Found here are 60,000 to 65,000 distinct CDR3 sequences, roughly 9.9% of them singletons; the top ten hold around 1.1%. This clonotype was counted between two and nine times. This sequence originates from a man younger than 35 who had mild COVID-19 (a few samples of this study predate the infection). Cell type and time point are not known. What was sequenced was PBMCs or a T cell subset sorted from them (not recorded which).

The CDR3 region is CASSLFGRRDKDTQYF. DNA of the CDR3: TGTGCCAGCAGTTTATTTGGGAGGCGGGATAAGGATACGCAGTATTTT. The chain links TRBV28 to TRBJ2-3, with TRBD2 as a possible D gene (6 bases). Germline assignment: CDR1 MDHEN and CDR2 SYDVKM. This CDR3 has 16 amino acids. The ends were cut back, 1 base at V and 6 bases at J, with 17 bases in the middle. Full variable domain (outside the CDR3, taken from reference TRBV28 and TRBJ2-3): DVKVTQSSRYLVKRTGEKVFLECVQDMDHENMFWYRQDPGLGLRLIYFSYDVKMKEKGDIPEGYSVSREKKERFSLILESASTNQTSMYLCASSLFGRRDKDTQYFGPGTRLTVL.